The rows below give T cell receptor beta chains drawn from one sample of a study of blood T cell repertoires in COVID-19. The protocol was immunoSEQ multiplex PCR, while the TCRdb copy is restricted to in-frame clones and leaves out a portion. Found here are about 260,000 clones, approximately 86% of them singletons; the top ten hold approximately 9.8%. The sample was peripheral blood. Source of these receptors: a man aged 35-49 years who had recovered from COVID-19. CDR3s include the opening cysteine and the closing phenylalanine or tryptophan. Fields, in order: V gene, D gene, J gene, CDR3 protein. A D gene is named only where the DNA matches it firmly.

v_gene: TRBV2; d_gene: TRBD1; j_gene: TRBJ1-3; CDR3aa: CASSALDRGSRNSGNTIYF
v_gene: TRBV15; d_gene: .; j_gene: TRBJ1-5; CDR3aa: CATSRGGGNQPQHF
v_gene: TRBV7-6; d_gene: TRBD1; j_gene: TRBJ2-7; CDR3aa: CASSFTNLPGTGDEQYF
v_gene: TRBV5-6; d_gene: TRBD1; j_gene: TRBJ2-7; CDR3aa: CASSPGTGEPLYEQYF
v_gene: TRBV3-1/TRBV3-2; d_gene: TRBD1; j_gene: TRBJ1-2; CDR3aa: CASSQEPRGQGGYTF
v_gene: TRBV9; d_gene: TRBD1; j_gene: TRBJ1-5; CDR3aa: CASSEGTGVSQPQHF
v_gene: TRBV6-1; d_gene: .; j_gene: TRBJ2-7; CDR3aa: CASSDQGWYEQYF
v_gene: TRBV20-1; d_gene: .; j_gene: TRBJ2-1; CDR3aa: CSASERYNEQFF
v_gene: TRBV20-1; d_gene: .; j_gene: TRBJ2-1; CDR3aa: CSASLYNEQFF
v_gene: TRBV27; d_gene: TRBD1; j_gene: TRBJ2-7; CDR3aa: CASRLGQGTYEQYF
v_gene: TRBV6-2/TRBV6-3; d_gene: TRBD1; j_gene: TRBJ1-2; CDR3aa: CASSPQGSYGYTF
v_gene: TRBV6-2/TRBV6-3; d_gene: TRBD2; j_gene: TRBJ2-1; CDR3aa: CASTPVGRVANEQFF
v_gene: TRBV21-1; d_gene: .; j_gene: TRBJ1-2; CDR3aa: CASSNLTVYGYTF
v_gene: TRBV29-1; d_gene: .; j_gene: TRBJ2-7; CDR3aa: CSVVGQAYEQYF
v_gene: TRBV7-9; d_gene: TRBD1; j_gene: TRBJ2-7; CDR3aa: CASSPTGGYYEQYF
v_gene: TRBV14; d_gene: .; j_gene: TRBJ1-2; CDR3aa: CASSQRGNYGYTF
v_gene: TRBV19; d_gene: TRBD2; j_gene: TRBJ2-7; CDR3aa: CASSPSGLSYEQYF
v_gene: TRBV5-8; d_gene: .; j_gene: TRBJ2-5; CDR3aa: CASSLGQDQETQYF